This T cell receptor beta chain was found in a study of Graves' ophthalmopathy and Graves' hyperthyroidism. Germline CDR1 and CDR2: MNHNY and SVGAGI (reference sequence). The CDR3 runs 14 residues. V dropped 5 bases and J dropped 6; count of bases not matched to a gene: 8. The study amplified TCR beta CDR3 regions using RNA transcripts. An opening RT-PCR round employed HTBI primers and preceded a second-round multiplex PCR. TCRdb re-called the multiplex PCR reads through MiXCR, storing one row per CDR3 protein. The table records approximately 50,000 distinct CDR3 sequences, 50% of them present only once. Moderate-to-severe activity, CAS at least 3, NOSPECS at least 4 and duration under 3 months characterized donors with ophthalmopathy. None of the included patients had other autoimmune diseases, uncontrolled infections, pregnancy or lactation, as these led to exclusion. This clonotype has a count of ten or more.

What was sequenced was peripheral blood. The sequence came from an adult man with Graves' ophthalmopathy. The chain couples TRBV6-6 to TRBJ1-2; TRBD1 agrees at 8 bases. The CDR3 spells CASSLTDRVDGYTF. The CDR3 region has the DNA TGTGCCAGCAGTCTGACGGACAGGGTAGATGGCTACACCTTC.